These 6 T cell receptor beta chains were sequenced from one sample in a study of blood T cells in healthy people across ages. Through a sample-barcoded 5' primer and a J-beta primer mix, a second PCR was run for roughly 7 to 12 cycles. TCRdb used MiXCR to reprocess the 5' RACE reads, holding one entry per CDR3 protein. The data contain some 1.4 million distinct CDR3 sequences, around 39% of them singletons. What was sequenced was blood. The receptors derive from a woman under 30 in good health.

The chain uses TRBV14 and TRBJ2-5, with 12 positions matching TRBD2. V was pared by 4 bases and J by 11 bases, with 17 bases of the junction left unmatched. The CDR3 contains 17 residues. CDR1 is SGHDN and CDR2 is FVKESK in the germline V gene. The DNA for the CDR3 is TGTGCCAGCAGCCCACCTAGCGGGGGGGCTTGGTACAATGAGCAGTACTTC. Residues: CASSPPSGGAWYNEQYF.

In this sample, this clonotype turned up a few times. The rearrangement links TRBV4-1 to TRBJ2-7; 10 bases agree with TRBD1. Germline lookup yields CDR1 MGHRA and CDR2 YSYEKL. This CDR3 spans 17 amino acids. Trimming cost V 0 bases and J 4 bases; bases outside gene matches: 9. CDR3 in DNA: TGCGCCAGCAGCCAAGAGGCGGGGACAGGGGTAAGGTACGAGCAGTACTTC. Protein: CASSQEAGTGVRYEQYF.

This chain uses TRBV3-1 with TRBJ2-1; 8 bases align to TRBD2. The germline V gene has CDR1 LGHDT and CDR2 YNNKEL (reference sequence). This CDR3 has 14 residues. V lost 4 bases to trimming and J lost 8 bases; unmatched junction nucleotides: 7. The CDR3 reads CASSRDSGIDEQFF. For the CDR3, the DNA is TGTGCCAGCAGCCGAGATAGCGGGATTGATGAGCAGTTCTTC.

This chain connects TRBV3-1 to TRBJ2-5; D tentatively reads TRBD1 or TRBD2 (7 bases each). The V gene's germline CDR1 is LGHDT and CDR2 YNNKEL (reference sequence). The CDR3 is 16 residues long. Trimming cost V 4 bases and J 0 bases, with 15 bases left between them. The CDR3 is CASSREGALYQETQYF. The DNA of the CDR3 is TGTGCCAGCAGCCGGGAGGGGGCCTTGTACCAAGAGACCCAGTACTTC.

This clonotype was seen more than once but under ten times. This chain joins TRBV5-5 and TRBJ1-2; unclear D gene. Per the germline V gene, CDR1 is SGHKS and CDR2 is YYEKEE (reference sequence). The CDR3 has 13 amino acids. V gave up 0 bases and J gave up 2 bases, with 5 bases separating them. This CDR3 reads CASSLVENYGYTF. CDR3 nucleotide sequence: TGTGCCAGCAGCTTGGTGGAAAACTATGGCTACACCTTC.

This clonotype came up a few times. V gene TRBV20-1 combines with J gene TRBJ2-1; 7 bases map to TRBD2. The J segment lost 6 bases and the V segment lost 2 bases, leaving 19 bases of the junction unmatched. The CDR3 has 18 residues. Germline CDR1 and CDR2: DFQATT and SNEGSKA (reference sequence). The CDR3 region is CSARPALAEEYWANEQFF. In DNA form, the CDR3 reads TGCAGTGCTAGACCCGCGCTAGCGGAAGAATATTGGGCCAATGAGCAGTTCTTC.